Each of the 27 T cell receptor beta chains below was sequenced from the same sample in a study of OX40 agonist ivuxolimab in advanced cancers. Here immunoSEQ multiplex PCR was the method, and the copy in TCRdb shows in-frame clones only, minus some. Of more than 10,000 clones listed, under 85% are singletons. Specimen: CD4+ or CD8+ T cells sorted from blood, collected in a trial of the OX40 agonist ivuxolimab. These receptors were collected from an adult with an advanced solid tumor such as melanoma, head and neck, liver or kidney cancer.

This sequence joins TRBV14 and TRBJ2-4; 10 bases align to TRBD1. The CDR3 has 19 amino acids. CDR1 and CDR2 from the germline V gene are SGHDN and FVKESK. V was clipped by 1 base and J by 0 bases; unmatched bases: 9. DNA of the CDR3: TGTGCCAGCAGCCAAGGTAGGACAGGGGGTAGTCTAGCCAAAAACATTCAGTACTTC. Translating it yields CASSQGRTGGSLAKNIQYF.

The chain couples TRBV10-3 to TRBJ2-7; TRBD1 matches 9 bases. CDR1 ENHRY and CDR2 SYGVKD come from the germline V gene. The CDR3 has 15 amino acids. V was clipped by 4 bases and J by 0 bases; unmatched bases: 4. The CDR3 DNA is TGTGCCATCAGTGCAATGGACAGGGGCTCCTACGAGCAGTACTTC. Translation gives CAISAMDRGSYEQYF.

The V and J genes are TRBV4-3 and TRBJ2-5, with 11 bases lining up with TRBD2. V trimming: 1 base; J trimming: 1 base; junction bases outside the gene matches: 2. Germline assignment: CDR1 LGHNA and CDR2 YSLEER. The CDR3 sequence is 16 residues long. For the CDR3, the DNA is TGCGCCAGCAGCCAAGGACTAGCGGGGACCCAAGAGACCCAGTACTTC. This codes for CASSQGLAGTQETQYF.

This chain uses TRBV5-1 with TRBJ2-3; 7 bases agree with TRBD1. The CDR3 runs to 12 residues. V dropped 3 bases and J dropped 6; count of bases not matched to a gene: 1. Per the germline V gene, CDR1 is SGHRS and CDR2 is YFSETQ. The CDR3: CASSYRGDTQYF. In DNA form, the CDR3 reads TGCGCCAGCAGCTACAGGGGTGATACGCAGTATTTT.

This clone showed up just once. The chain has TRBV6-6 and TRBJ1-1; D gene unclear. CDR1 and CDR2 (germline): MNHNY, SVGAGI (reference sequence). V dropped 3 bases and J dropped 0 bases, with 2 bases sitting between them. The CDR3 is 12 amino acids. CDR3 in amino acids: CASSYLNTEAFF. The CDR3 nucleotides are TGTGCCAGCAGTTATCTGAACACTGAAGCTTTCTTT.

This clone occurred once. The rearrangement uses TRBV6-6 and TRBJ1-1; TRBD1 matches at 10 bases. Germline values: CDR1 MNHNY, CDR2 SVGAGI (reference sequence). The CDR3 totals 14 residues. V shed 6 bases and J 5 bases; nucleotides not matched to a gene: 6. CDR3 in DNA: TGTGCCAGCAGCTCCTGGACAGGGGGAACTGAAGCTTTCTTT. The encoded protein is CASSSWTGGTEAFF.

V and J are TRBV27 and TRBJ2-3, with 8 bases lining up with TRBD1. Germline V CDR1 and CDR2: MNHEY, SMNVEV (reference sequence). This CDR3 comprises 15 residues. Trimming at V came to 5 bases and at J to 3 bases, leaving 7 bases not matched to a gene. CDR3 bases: TGTGCCAGCAGTCCGACAGGGGACAAGACAGATACGCAGTATTTT. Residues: CASSPTGDKTDTQYF.

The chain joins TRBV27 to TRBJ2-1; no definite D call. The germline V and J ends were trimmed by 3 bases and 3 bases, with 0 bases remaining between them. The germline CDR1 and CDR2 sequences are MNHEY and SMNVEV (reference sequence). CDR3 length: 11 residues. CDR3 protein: CASSFYNEQFF. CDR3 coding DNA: TGTGCCAGCAGTTTCTACAATGAGCAGTTCTTC.

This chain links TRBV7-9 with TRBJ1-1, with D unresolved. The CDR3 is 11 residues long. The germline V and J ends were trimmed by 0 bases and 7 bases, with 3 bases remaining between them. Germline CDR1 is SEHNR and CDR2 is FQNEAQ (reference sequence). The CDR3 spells CASSLAGEAFF. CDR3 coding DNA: TGTGCCAGCAGCTTAGCGGGTGAAGCTTTCTTT. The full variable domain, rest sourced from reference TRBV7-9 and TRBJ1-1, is DTGVSQNPRHKITKRGQNVTFRCDPISEHNRLYWYRQTLGQGPEFLTYFQNEAQLEKSRLLSDRFSAERPKGSFSTLEIQRTEQGDSAMYLCASSLAGEAFFGQGTRLTVV.

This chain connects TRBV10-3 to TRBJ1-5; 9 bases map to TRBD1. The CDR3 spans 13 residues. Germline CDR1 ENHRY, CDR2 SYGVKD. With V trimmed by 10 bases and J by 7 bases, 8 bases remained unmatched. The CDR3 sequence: CATRGDRDQPQHF. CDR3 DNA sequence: TGTGCCACCCGGGGGGACAGGGACCAGCCCCAGCATTTT.

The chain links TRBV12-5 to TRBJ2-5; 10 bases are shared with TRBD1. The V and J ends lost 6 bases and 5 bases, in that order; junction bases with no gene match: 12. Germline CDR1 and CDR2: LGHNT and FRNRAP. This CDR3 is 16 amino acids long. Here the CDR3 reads CASGPGPRQGAETQYF. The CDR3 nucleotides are TGTGCTAGTGGCCCGGGGCCGCGACAGGGGGCCGAGACCCAGTACTTC.

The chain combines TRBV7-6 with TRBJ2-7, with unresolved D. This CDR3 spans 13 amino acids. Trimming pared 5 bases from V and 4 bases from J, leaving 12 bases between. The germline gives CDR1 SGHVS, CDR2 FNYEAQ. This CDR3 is CASSPYSGYEQYF. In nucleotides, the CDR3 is TGTGCCAGCAGCCCCTACAGTGGATACGAGCAGTACTTC.

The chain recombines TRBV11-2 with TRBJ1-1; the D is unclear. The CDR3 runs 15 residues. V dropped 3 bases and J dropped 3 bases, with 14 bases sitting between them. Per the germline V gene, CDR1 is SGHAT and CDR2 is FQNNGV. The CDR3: CASSLRTPKYTEAFF. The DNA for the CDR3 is TGTGCCAGCAGCTTGCGGACCCCCAAGTACACTGAAGCTTTCTTT.

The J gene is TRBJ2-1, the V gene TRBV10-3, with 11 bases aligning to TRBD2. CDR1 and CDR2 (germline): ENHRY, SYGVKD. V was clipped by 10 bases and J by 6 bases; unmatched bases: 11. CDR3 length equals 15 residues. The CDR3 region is CATLTQLAGANEQFF. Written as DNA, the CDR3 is TGTGCCACCCTAACCCAACTAGCGGGGGCCAATGAGCAGTTCTTC.

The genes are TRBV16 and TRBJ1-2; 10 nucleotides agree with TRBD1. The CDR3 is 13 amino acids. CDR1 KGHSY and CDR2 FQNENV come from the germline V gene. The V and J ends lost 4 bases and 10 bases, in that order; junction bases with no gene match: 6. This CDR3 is CASSLTGGSDYTF. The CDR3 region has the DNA TGTGCCAGCAGCCTGACAGGGGGCAGTGACTACACCTTC. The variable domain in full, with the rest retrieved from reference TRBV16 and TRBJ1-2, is GEEVAQTPKHLVRGEGQKAKLYCAPIKGHSYVFWYQQVLKNEFKFLISFQNENVFDETGMPKERFSAKCLPNSPCSLEIQATKLEDSAVYFCASSLTGGSDYTFGSGTRLTVV.

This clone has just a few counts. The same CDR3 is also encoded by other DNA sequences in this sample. The CDR3 spells CASSYAKGNEQFF. Written as DNA, the CDR3 is TGTGCCAGCAGTTACGCGAAGGGCAATGAGCAGTTCTTC. The chain carries TRBV6-5 and TRBJ2-1; D unresolved. There are 13 residues in the CDR3. The V gene's germline CDR1 is MNHEY and CDR2 SVGAGI. Trimming stripped 2 bases from V and 6 bases from J, with 8 bases between.

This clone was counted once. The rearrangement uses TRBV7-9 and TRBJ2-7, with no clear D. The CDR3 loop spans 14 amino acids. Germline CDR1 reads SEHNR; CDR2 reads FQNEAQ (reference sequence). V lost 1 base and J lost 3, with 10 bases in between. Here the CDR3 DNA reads TGTGCCAGCAGCTTAGTGAATAGCATCTACGAGCAGTACTTC. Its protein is CASSLVNSIYEQYF.

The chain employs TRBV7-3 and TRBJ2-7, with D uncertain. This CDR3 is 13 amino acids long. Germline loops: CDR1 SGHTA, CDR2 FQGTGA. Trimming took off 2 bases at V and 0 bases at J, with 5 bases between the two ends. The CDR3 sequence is CASSLALSYEQYF. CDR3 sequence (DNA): TGTGCCAGCAGCTTAGCGCTCTCCTACGAGCAGTACTTC.

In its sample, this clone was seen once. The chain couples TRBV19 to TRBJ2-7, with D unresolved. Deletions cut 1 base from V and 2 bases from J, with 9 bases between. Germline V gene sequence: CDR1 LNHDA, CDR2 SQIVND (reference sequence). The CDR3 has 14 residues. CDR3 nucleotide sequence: TGTGCCAGTAGTATAGTGGGCAAGACCTACGAGCAGTACTTC. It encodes CASSIVGKTYEQYF.

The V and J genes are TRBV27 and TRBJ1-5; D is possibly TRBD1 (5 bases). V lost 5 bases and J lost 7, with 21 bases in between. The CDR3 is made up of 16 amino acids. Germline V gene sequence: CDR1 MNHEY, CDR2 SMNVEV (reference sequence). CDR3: CASSPSMGESSQPQHF. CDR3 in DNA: TGTGCCAGCAGTCCCTCGATGGGGGAATCGTCCCAGCCCCAGCATTTT.

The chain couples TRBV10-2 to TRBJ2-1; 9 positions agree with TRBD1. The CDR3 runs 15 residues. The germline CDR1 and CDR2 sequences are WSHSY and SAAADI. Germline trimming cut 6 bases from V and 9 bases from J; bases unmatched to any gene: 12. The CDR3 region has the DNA TGCGCCAGCAGAAAAACCGGGACAGGGAGGGGTGAGCAGTTCTTC. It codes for CASRKTGTGRGEQFF.

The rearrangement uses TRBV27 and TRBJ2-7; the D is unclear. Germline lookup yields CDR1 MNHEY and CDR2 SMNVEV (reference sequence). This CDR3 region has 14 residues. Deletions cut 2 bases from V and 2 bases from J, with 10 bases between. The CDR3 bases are TGTGCCAGCAGTTTAAGGCAGGACGCCTACGAGCAGTACTTC. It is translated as CASSLRQDAYEQYF.

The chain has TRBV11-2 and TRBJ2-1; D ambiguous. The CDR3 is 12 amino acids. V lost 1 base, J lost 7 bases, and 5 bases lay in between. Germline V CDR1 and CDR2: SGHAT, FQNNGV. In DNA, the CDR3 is TGTGCCAGCAGCTTAGGGGATAATGAGCAGTTCTTC. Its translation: CASSLGDNEQFF. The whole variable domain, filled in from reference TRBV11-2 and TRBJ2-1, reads EAGVAQSPRYKIIEKRQSVAFWCNPISGHATLYWYQQILGQGPKLLIQFQNNGVVDDSQLPKDRFSAERLKGVDSTLKIQPAKLEDSAVYLCASSLGDNEQFFGPGTRLTVL.

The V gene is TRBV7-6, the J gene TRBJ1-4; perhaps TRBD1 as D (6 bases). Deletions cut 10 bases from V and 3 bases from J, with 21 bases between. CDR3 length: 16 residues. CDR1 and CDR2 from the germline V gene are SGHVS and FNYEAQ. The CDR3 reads CATPPGHREPNEKLFF. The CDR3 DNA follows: TGTGCCACCCCCCCAGGCCACAGGGAACCTAATGAAAAACTGTTTTTT.

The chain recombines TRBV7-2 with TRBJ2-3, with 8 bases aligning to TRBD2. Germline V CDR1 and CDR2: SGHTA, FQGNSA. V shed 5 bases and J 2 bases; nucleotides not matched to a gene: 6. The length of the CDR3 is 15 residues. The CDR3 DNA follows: TGTGCCAGCAGCCCGAGCGGGGGAACCACAGATACGCAGTATTTT. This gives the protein CASSPSGGTTDTQYF.

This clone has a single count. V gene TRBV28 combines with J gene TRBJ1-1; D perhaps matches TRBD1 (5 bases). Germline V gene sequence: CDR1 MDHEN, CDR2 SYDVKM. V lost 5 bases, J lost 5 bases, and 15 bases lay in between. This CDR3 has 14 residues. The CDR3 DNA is TGTGCCAGCAGTGAGAAAGGGGTAAATACTGAAGCTTTCTTT. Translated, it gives CASSEKGVNTEAFF.

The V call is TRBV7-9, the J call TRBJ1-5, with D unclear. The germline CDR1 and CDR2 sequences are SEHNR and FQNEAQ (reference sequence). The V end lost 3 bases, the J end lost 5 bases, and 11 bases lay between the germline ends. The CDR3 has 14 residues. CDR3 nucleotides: TGTGCCAGCAGCTTTGACATATCGGATCAGCCCCAGCATTTT. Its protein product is CASSFDISDQPQHF.